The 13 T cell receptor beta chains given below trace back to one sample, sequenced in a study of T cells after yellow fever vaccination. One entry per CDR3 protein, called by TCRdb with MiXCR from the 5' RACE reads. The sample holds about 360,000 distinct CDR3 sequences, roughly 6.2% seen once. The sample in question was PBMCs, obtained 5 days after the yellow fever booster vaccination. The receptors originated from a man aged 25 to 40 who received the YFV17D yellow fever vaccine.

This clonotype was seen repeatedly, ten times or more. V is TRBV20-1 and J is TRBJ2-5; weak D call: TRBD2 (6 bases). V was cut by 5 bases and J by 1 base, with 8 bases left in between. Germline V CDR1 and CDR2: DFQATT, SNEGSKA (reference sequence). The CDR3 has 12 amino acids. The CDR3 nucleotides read TGCAGTGCTCGCGGGACCCAAGAGACCCAGTACTTC. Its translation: CSARGTQETQYF.

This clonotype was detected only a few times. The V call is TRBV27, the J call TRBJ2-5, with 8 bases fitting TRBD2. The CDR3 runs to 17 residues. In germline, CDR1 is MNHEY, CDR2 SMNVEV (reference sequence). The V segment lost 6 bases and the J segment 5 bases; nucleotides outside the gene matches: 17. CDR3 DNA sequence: TGTGCCAGCAGCCTCCATTCCACGGGAGGGCCGTGGGAGACCCAGTACTTC. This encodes CASSLHSTGGPWETQYF.

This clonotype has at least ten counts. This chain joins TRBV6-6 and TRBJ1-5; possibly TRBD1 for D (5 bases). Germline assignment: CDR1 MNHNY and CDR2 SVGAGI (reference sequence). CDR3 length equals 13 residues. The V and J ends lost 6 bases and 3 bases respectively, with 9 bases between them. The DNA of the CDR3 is TGTGCCAGCAGGGGGCCGACCAATCAGCCCCAGCATTTT. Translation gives CASRGPTNQPQHF.

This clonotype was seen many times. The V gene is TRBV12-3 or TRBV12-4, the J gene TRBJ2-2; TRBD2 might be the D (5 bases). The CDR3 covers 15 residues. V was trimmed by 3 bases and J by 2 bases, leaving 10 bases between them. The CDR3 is CASSFGGVNTGELFF. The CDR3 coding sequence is TGTGCCAGCAGTTTCGGAGGAGTAAACACCGGGGAGCTGTTTTTT.

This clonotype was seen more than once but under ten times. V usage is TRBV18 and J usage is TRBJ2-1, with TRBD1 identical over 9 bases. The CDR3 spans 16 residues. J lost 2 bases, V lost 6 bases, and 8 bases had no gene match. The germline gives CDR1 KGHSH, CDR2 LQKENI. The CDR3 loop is CASSPRQGEAYNEQFF. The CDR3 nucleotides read TGTGCCAGCTCGCCTAGACAGGGGGAGGCCTACAATGAGCAGTTCTTC.

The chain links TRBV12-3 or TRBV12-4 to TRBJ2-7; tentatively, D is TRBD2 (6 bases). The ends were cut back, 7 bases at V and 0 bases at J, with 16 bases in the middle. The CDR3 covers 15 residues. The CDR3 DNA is TGTGCCAGCACCCTAGGGAGCGGGTCCTCCTACGAGCAGTACTTC. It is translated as CASTLGSGSSYEQYF.

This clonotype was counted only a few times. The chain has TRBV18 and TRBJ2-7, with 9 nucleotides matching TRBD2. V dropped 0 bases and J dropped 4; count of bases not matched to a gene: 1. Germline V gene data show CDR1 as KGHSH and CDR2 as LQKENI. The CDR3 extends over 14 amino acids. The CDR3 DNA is TGTGCCAGCTCACCACCGACTAGCGGATACGAGCAGTACTTC. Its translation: CASSPPTSGYEQYF.

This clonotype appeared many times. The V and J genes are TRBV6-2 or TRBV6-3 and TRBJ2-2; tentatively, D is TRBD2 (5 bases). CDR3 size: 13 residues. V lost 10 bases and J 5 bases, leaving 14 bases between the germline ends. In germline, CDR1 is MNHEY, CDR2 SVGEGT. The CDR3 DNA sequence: TGTGCCACCCGGGATCGGCGGACCGGGGAGCTGTTTTTT. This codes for CATRDRRTGELFF.

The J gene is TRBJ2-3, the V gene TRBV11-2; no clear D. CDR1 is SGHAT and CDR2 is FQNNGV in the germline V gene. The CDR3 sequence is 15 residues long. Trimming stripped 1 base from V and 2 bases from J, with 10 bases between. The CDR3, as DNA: TGTGCCAGCAGCTTAGTTGGCTCCCCCACAGATACGCAGTATTTT. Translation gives CASSLVGSPTDTQYF.

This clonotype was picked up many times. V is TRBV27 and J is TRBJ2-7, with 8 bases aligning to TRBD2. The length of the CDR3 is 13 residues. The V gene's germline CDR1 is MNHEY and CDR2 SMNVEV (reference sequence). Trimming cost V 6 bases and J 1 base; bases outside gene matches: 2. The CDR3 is CASRTSASYEQYF. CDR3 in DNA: TGTGCCAGCAGGACTAGCGCATCCTACGAGCAGTACTTC.

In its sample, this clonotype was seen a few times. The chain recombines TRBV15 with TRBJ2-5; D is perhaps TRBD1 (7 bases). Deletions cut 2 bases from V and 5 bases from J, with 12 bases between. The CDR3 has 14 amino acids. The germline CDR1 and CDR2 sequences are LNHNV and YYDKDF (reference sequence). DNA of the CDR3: TGTGCCACCAGCAGACCAGGGGGGCGGGAGACCCAGTACTTC. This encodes CATSRPGGRETQYF.

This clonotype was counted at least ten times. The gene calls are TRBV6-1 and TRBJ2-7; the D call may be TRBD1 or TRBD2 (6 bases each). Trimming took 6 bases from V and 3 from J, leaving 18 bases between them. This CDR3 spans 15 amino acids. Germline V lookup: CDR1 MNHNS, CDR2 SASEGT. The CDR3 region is CASRNPSGAVYEQYF. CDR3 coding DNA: TGTGCCAGCAGGAACCCGTCGGGGGCGGTCTACGAGCAGTACTTC.

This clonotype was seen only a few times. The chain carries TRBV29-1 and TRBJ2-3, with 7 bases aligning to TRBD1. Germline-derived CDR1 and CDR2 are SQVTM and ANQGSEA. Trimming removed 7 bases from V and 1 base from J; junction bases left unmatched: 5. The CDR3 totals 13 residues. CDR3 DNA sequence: TGCAGCGGTACACAGGGGCGCACAGATACGCAGTATTTT. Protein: CSGTQGRTDTQYF.